The T cell receptor (beta chain) under discussion was sequenced for a study of cytomegalovirus exposure and HLA in healthy donors. Study-level findings and limits: V- and J-gene trimming in TCR beta was tied to a missense DCLRE1C variant by an analysis performed later. A later analysis showed that HLA-associated TCR beta chains had undergone more clonal expansion than equally common others. A cluster of highly shared sequence variants was likely a sequencing artifact. Earlier analysis found most TCR beta V segments productive about 90% or about 30% of the time.

Primers included in the PCR were 60 Vbeta and 13 Jbeta primers. Clones were sequenced by immunoSEQ multiplex PCR, and TCRdb holds only the in-frame ones, with some missing. The data show about 120,000 clones, 65% to 90% seen once. On this clone itself: The antigen remains undetermined.

Sequenced input: PBMCs. The source is a woman aged 25 to 39 in good health and CMV-seronegative.

The CDR3 coding sequence is TGCGCCAGCAGCTTGACAGCTAGCGGGAAAGATGAGCAGTTCTTC. Amino acid sequence: CASSLTASGKDEQFF. The gene calls are TRBV5-1 and TRBJ2-1; 9 bases fit TRBD2. CDR1 SGHRS and CDR2 YFSETQ come from the germline V gene. V was clipped by 1 base and J by 8 bases; unmatched bases: 7. The length of the CDR3 is 15 residues.